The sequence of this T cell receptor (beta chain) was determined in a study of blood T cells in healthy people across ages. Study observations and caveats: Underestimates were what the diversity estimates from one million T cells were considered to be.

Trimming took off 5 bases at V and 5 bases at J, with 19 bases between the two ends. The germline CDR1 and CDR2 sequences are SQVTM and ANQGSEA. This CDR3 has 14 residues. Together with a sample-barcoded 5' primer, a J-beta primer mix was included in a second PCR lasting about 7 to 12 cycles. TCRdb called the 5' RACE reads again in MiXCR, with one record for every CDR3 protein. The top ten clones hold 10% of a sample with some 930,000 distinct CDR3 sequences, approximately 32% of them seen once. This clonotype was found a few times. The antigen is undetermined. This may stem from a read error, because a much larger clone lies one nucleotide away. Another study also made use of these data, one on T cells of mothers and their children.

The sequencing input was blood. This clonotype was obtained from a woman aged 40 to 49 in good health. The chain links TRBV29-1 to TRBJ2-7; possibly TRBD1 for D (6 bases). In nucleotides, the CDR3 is TGCAGCGTTAGGGGCCAGGGGAATGGCGACGAGCAGTACTTC. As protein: CSVRGQGNGDEQYF.